This T cell receptor beta chain is from a study of neoadjuvant nivolumab and ipilimumab in lung cancer. Study summary: Patients got nivolumab 3 mg/kg on days 1, 15 and 29; combination added ipilimumab 1 mg/kg day 1.

The assay was immunoSEQ multiplex PCR, and TCRdb's table has in-frame clones only and misses some. The table lists about 18,000 clones, approximately 87% of them singletons. Germline V gene data show CDR1 as DFQATT and CDR2 as SNEGSKA (reference sequence). The CDR3 consists of 11 residues. Trimming pared 3 bases from V and 5 bases from J, leaving 6 bases between. Whole-study findings and limits: Only a single major-pathologic-response sample was available for clonality analysis. Compared with tumor-adjacent uninvolved lung, resected tumors showed greater richness and clonality. From pretherapy to surgery, tumor richness and clonality rose with dual therapy.

A note on this clone: The antigen remains unidentified.

The source is an adult with non-small cell lung cancer. The chain employs TRBV20-1 and TRBJ2-3, with D perhaps matching TRBD2 (5 bases). The sample in question was peripheral blood, obtained before neoadjuvant nivolumab, alone or with ipilimumab. CDR3 DNA: TGCAGTGCTAGCGGGATAGATACGCAGTATTTT. Protein: CSASGIDTQYF.